This entry lists 10 T cell receptor beta chains sequenced from one sample in a study of radiotherapy plus CTLA-4 blockade in lung cancer. Data came from immunoSEQ multiplex PCR; TCRdb stores just in-frame clones and leaves some out. The table lists roughly 51,000 clones, around nine tenths of them singletons. Sequences were derived from peripheral blood, sampled from a patient treated with radiotherapy plus ipilimumab. The receptors were sampled from a human donor with non-small cell lung cancer that progressed on radiotherapy plus ipilimumab. Some clones in this sample may be carry-over from other donors' samples.

This chain uses TRBV14 with TRBJ2-1, with D unresolved. The ends were cut back, 1 base at V and 12 bases at J, with 7 bases in the middle. This CDR3 is 11 amino acids long. Germline V gene sequence: CDR1 SGHDN, CDR2 FVKESK. The CDR3 region is CASSQGVSQFF. CDR3 DNA: TGTGCCAGCAGCCAAGGCGTTTCGCAGTTCTTC.

This clone occurred once. V usage is TRBV5-6 and J usage is TRBJ2-1; D is unclear. Between the trimmed V and J ends, which lost 2 bases and 4 bases, there was a span of 10 bases. The CDR3 contains 14 residues. Germline CDR1 and CDR2: SGHDT and YYEEEE. CDR3 in amino acids: CASSLLTSYNEQFF. The DNA of the CDR3 is TGTGCCAGCAGCTTACTCACTTCTTACAATGAGCAGTTCTTC.

The V call is TRBV9, the J call TRBJ2-3; TRBD2 agrees at 15 bases. There are 16 residues in the CDR3. Looked up from germline, CDR1 is SGDLS and CDR2 is YYNGEE. After removal of 4 bases from V and 4 bases from J, the junction contained 4 bases not matched to a gene. CDR3 region: CASSLGLAGGADTQYF. DNA for the CDR3: TGTGCCAGCAGCCTGGGACTAGCGGGGGGTGCAGATACGCAGTATTTT.

V and J are TRBV11-3 and TRBJ1-1; D is possibly TRBD1 (5 bases). CDR1 is SGHNT and CDR2 is YENEEA in the germline V gene. The CDR3 consists of 16 residues. The germline V and J ends were trimmed by 0 bases and 4 bases, with 15 bases remaining between them. The CDR3 region has the DNA TGTGCCAGCAGCTTAGATCGGAAAGGGGTCGCCACTGAAGCTTTCTTT. Translated: CASSLDRKGVATEAFF.

The V gene is TRBV5-1, the J gene TRBJ2-2, with TRBD2 identical over 7 bases. From germline, CDR1 is SGHRS and CDR2 YFSETQ. The ends lost 0 bases at V and 7 bases at J; junction bases unmatched: 3. The CDR3 spans 14 residues. CDR3 sequence reads: CASSLEQRGGELFF. The CDR3 DNA follows: TGCGCCAGCAGCTTGGAACAGCGGGGCGGGGAGCTGTTTTTT.

The chain has TRBV6-5 and TRBJ2-3, with 7 bases aligning to TRBD2. CDR1 is MNHEY and CDR2 is SVGAGI in the germline V gene. CDR3 length equals 14 residues. Losses at the gene ends were 6 bases for V and 1 base for J; bases not matched to a gene: 4. This chain's CDR3 is CASSPSGGTDTQYF. The CDR3 DNA sequence: TGTGCCAGCAGCCCGAGCGGGGGCACAGATACGCAGTATTTT.

The V gene is TRBV4-3, the J gene TRBJ2-3, with a weak D call TRBD2 (6 bases). The V gene lost 0 bases and the J gene lost 2 bases, with 9 bases spanning the gap. Germline V gene sequence: CDR1 LGHNA, CDR2 YSLEER. The CDR3 loop spans 15 amino acids. As DNA, the CDR3 is TGCGCCAGCAGCCAAGAACCGGGAGCCACAGATACGCAGTATTTT. This codes for CASSQEPGATDTQYF.

The DNA of the CDR3 is TGTGCCAGCAGCTCAGGACAGACCTACACTGAAGCTTTCTTT. Translated, it gives CASSSGQTYTEAFF. The rearrangement joins TRBV5-8 to TRBJ1-1; perhaps TRBD1 as D (6 bases). Germline V gene sequence: CDR1 SGHTS, CDR2 YDEGEE. V was pared by 3 bases and J by 3 bases, with 12 bases between. This CDR3 is 14 amino acids long.

The V and J genes are TRBV12-5 and TRBJ2-2; 9 bases align to TRBD1. This CDR3 contains 21 residues. CDR1 is LGHNT, CDR2 FRNRAP, per germline. Losses at the gene ends were 0 bases for V and 6 bases for J; bases not matched to a gene: 20. DNA of the CDR3: TGTGCTAGTGGTTTGGTCCTCCGGGACAGGGATCTAACAGCGACTCCCGGGGAGCTGTTTTTT. It encodes CASGLVLRDRDLTATPGELFF.

This chain uses TRBV27 with TRBJ2-2; 7 nucleotides agree with TRBD2. This CDR3 is built from 14 residues. CDR1 MNHEY and CDR2 SMNVEV come from the germline V gene (reference sequence). J lost 5 bases, V lost 6 bases, and 6 bases had no gene match. The CDR3 sequence is CASRPTLATGELFF. CDR3 DNA: TGTGCCAGCAGACCGACACTAGCGACCGGGGAGCTGTTTTTT.